The 3 T cell receptor beta chains reported below all come from one sample, sequenced in a study of response to subunit inactivated influenza vaccine. TCRdb re-called the RT-PCR reads with MiXCR, one entry per CDR3 protein. The sample consists of just over 300,000 distinct CDR3 sequences, 20% to 25% of them appearing once. The sequenced sample was PBMCs from blood, obtained about 19 months after vaccination. The receptors here all came from a man between 50 and 70 years old who received an inactivated influenza vaccine.

The chain employs TRBV6-1 and TRBJ1-5, with TRBD1 matching 9 bases. The CDR3 loop spans 13 amino acids. CDR1 and CDR2 from the germline V gene are MNHNS and SASEGT. Trimming cost V 7 bases and J 6 bases; bases outside gene matches: 4. Here the CDR3 reads CASKTGGTQPQHF. The CDR3 DNA reads TGTGCCAGCAAAACAGGGGGCACTCAGCCCCAGCATTTT.

This clonotype has ten or more counts. The chain uses TRBV19 and TRBJ1-5; perhaps TRBD1 as D (6 bases). The CDR3 has 15 residues. CDR1 is LNHDA, CDR2 SQIVND, per germline (reference sequence). V shed 6 bases and J shed 3 bases, with 15 bases lying between them. In nucleotides, the CDR3 is TGTGCCAGTAGAGAGGTTGGACAGATCAATCAGCCCCAGCATTTT. Translating it yields CASREVGQINQPQHF.

The rearrangement links TRBV29-1 to TRBJ1-1; perhaps TRBD1 as D (6 bases). CDR3 length equals 13 residues. V lost 4 bases to trimming and J lost 1 base, with 10 bases between them. The germline V gene has CDR1 SQVTM and CDR2 ANQGSEA. The DNA of the CDR3 is TGCAGCGTTGCAGCACAGGGGAACACTGAAGCTTTCTTT. It specifies CSVAAQGNTEAFF.